The 32 T cell receptor beta chains given below trace back to one sample, sequenced in a study of T cells of healthy individuals. TCRdb reprocessed the 5' RACE reads with MiXCR, giving one entry per CDR3 protein. The data contain fewer than 90,000 distinct CDR3 sequences, about 4.8% of them singletons. The receptors here all came from a female donor in good health.

In DNA, the CDR3 is TGTGCCATCATGGAGGTTGGCGGGAGGTCCCCGGGGGAGCAGTTCTTC. It yields the protein CAIMEVGGRSPGEQFF. The chain recombines TRBV10-3 with TRBJ2-1; 8 bases map to TRBD2. The CDR3 totals 16 residues. In germline, CDR1 is ENHRY, CDR2 SYGVKD. Trimming removed 7 bases from V and 10 bases from J; junction bases left unmatched: 18.

This clonotype was counted at least ten times. The chain combines TRBV7-9 with TRBJ1-1; 10 bases are a match to TRBD1. The CDR3 length is 15 residues. The germline gives CDR1 SEHNR, CDR2 FQNEAQ (reference sequence). Trimming took 4 bases from V and 6 from J; bases not matched to a gene: 8. The chain's CDR3 is CASSSTGGTIAEAFF. The CDR3 bases are TGTGCCAGCAGCTCGACAGGGGGCACGATCGCTGAAGCTTTCTTT.

This clonotype has a count of ten or more. This chain uses TRBV7-2 with TRBJ1-4; a weak D match, TRBD1 (6 bases). This CDR3 spans 17 amino acids. Between the trimmed V and J ends, which lost 5 bases and 0 bases, there was a span of 16 bases. Germline V gene lookup returns CDR1 SGHTA and CDR2 FQGNSA. The CDR3 region is CASSGHRAGTTNEKLFF. The CDR3 coding sequence is TGTGCCAGCAGCGGGCACAGGGCGGGGACAACTAATGAAAAACTGTTTTTT.

There are many counts of this clonotype. The chain recombines TRBV7-2 with TRBJ1-6; D unresolved. The CDR3 consists of 13 residues. From germline, CDR1 is SGHTA and CDR2 FQGNSA. Between the trimmed V and J ends, which lost 3 bases and 8 bases, there was a span of 8 bases. The CDR3 here is CASSFMEDSPLHF. CDR3 in DNA: TGTGCCAGCAGCTTCATGGAGGATTCACCCCTCCACTTT.

This clonotype was counted ten times or more. The chain couples TRBV20-1 to TRBJ2-7; TRBD2 is a possible D gene (5 bases). Between the trimmed V and J ends, which lost 4 bases and 2 bases, there was a span of 9 bases. The CDR3 extends over 12 amino acids. Germline assignment: CDR1 DFQATT and CDR2 SNEGSKA (reference sequence). The CDR3 DNA sequence: TGCAGTGCTAAATGGAGGACCTACGAGCAGTACTTC. Its protein product is CSAKWRTYEQYF.

This clonotype was detected ten times or more. The chain is built from TRBV10-3 and TRBJ2-1; TRBD1 agrees at 9 bases. Germline CDR1 reads ENHRY; CDR2 reads SYGVKD. V trimming: 6 bases; J trimming: 5 bases; junction bases outside the gene matches: 14. CDR3 length: 17 residues. The CDR3 sequence: CAISRSYLQGANNEQFF. The DNA of the CDR3 is TGTGCCATCAGCAGATCCTATTTACAGGGGGCCAACAATGAGCAGTTCTTC.

This clonotype showed up just a few times. This chain connects TRBV27 to TRBJ1-2; D remains unclear. This CDR3 has 13 amino acids. The V and J ends lost 2 bases and 5 bases respectively, with 9 bases between them. Germline V gene data show CDR1 as MNHEY and CDR2 as SMNVEV (reference sequence). The CDR3 reads CASSLGSIYGYTF. CDR3 in DNA: TGTGCCAGCAGTTTAGGCAGCATATATGGCTACACCTTC.

This clonotype was found many times. The rearrangement uses TRBV7-3 and TRBJ2-7; D remains ambiguous. In germline, CDR1 is SGHTA, CDR2 FQGTGA. There are 15 residues in the CDR3. The V end lost 1 base, the J end lost 2 bases, and 12 bases lay between the germline ends. CDR3 region: CASSLIGSPTYEQYF. The CDR3 DNA reads as TGTGCCAGCAGCTTAATAGGCAGTCCTACCTACGAGCAGTACTTC. The full variable domain, its missing parts supplied by reference TRBV7-3 and TRBJ2-7, is GAGVSQTPSNKVTEKGKYVELRCDPISGHTALYWYRQSLGQGPEFLIYFQGTGAADDSGLPNDRFFAVRPEGSVSTLKIQRTERGDSAVYLCASSLIGSPTYEQYFGPGTRLTVT.

In this sample, this clonotype turned up many times. The V and J genes are TRBV7-2 and TRBJ2-5, with 10 positions matching TRBD2. Losses at the gene ends were 5 bases for V and 5 bases for J; bases not matched to a gene: 5. CDR3 size: 14 residues. The germline CDR1 and CDR2 sequences are SGHTA and FQGNSA. CDR3 DNA sequence: TGTGCCAGCAGCGCCGGGACTAGCGCGGAGACCCAGTACTTC. Amino acids: CASSAGTSAETQYF.

The CDR3 coding sequence is TGTGCCAGCAGCTTAGTGATGTATTTCGGGACAGGAAAGAACACTGAAGCTTTCTTT. It translates to CASSLVMYFGTGKNTEAFF. The rearrangement links TRBV11-2 to TRBJ1-1; 8 nucleotides match TRBD1. Germline CDR1 is SGHAT and CDR2 is FQNNGV. J lost 1 base, V lost 1 base, and 14 bases had no gene match. The CDR3 has 19 residues.

Many counts were recorded for this clonotype. This sequence joins TRBV6-5 and TRBJ2-7; D possibly corresponds to TRBD2 (5 bases). V shed 6 bases and J shed 2 bases, with 11 bases lying between them. The germline V gene has CDR1 MNHEY and CDR2 SVGAGI. The CDR3 spans 13 residues. The CDR3 reads CASRRGSTYEQYF. In DNA, the CDR3 is TGTGCCAGCAGACGGGGTTCCACCTACGAGCAGTACTTC.

This clonotype was detected ten times or more. The chain carries TRBV3-1 and TRBJ1-1, with D unresolved. Germline values: CDR1 LGHDT, CDR2 YNNKEL (reference sequence). The CDR3 is 13 amino acids. V gave up 0 bases and J gave up 11 bases, with 13 bases separating them. The CDR3 DNA follows: TGTGCCAGCAGCCAAGATCGGAGGGTTGCGGCTTTCTTT. It specifies CASSQDRRVAAFF.

This clonotype was recorded only once. This chain uses TRBV7-2 with TRBJ1-2, with 8 bases fitting TRBD1. Trimming cost V 5 bases and J 8 bases; bases outside gene matches: 7. Looked up from germline, CDR1 is SGHTA and CDR2 is FQGNSA. This CDR3 is 13 amino acids long. DNA of the CDR3: TGTGCCAGCAGCCAGGACAGGGTACAGGGCTACACCTTC. Translation: CASSQDRVQGYTF.

This clonotype has more than one count but fewer than ten. A read error may produce the germline difference seen at one junction end. This sequence joins TRBV20-1 and TRBJ1-5; 10 nucleotides agree with TRBD1. Germline assignment: CDR1 DFQATT and CDR2 SNEGSKA (reference sequence). The CDR3 spans 17 residues. CDR3 region: CSARDRGREGSNQPQHF. CDR3 in DNA: TGCAGTGCTCGAGACAGGGGGCGCGAAGGGAGCAATCAGCCCCAGCATTTT.

Remarks on this clonotype: This clone may be a read error of a much larger clone one base away. It is likely a read error, because the conserved phenylalanine at the end of the CDR3 is missing. The V and J genes are TRBV7-2 and TRBJ2-5; TRBD2 agrees at 7 bases. Per germline, CDR1 SGHTA and CDR2 FQGNSA. J lost 4 bases, V lost 1 base, and 3 bases had no gene match. This CDR3 is built from 14 residues. The CDR3 DNA sequence: TGTGCCAGCAGCTTAGGGGAGGGTCGAGAGACCCAGTACTCC. This sequence encodes CASSLGEGRETQYS.

This clonotype came up many times. The chain couples TRBV29-1 to TRBJ2-1; 12 positions agree with TRBD2. V shed 5 bases, J shed 0 bases, and the junction held 8 bases outside the gene matches. The CDR3 loop spans 17 amino acids. Germline V gene lookup returns CDR1 SQVTM and CDR2 ANQGSEA. This CDR3 reads CSVLAGGPKYSYNEQFF. The CDR3 region has the DNA TGCAGCGTTCTAGCGGGAGGGCCTAAGTACTCCTACAATGAGCAGTTCTTC.

This clonotype was picked up a small number of times. One junction end does not reproduce the germline sequence, and a read error may be involved. The chain is built from TRBV15 and TRBJ1-3; D gene ambiguous. The CDR3 is 15 amino acids. The V gene's germline CDR1 is LNHNV and CDR2 YYDKDF (reference sequence). CDR3 in amino acids: CATSGDTSSGNTIYF. DNA for the CDR3: TGTGCCACCAGCGGAGACACAAGCTCTGGAAACACCATATATTTT.

Comment on this clonotype: Since a much larger clone is just one base distant, this may be a read error. This chain uses TRBV9 with TRBJ2-1; the match to TRBD2 covers 9 bases. CDR3 length: 16 amino acids. Germline lookup yields CDR1 SGDLS and CDR2 YYNGEE. CDR3 DNA: TGTGCCAGCGGCGTAGACGGAGGACTAGCGAGGAATGAGCAGTTCTTC. Translated, it gives CASGVDGGLARNEQFF.

This clonotype was counted a few times. The chain is built from TRBV3-1 and TRBJ1-1; tentatively, D is TRBD1 (6 bases). Germline V lookup: CDR1 LGHDT, CDR2 YNNKEL (reference sequence). The CDR3 covers 17 residues. Between the trimmed V and J ends, which lost 1 base and 6 bases, there was a span of 21 bases. The CDR3 coding sequence is TGTGCCAGCAGCCAAGCGGGCGGGGGCAAGGTTTTCGCTGAAGCTTTCTTT. Translating gives CASSQAGGGKVFAEAFF.

This clonotype was recorded at least ten times. CDR3 sequence reads: CASSSGTRRVVTDTQYF. As DNA, the CDR3 is TGTGCCAGCAGCTCGGGAACGAGGAGGGTTGTTACAGATACGCAGTATTTT. The chain is built from TRBV7-9 and TRBJ2-3, with D tentatively TRBD2 (6 bases). In germline, CDR1 is SEHNR, CDR2 FQNEAQ (reference sequence). The CDR3 is 17 residues long. V was shortened by 4 bases and J by 3 bases, with 20 bases between the two germline ends.

The gene calls are TRBV5-4 and TRBJ1-6, with TRBD1 identical over 8 bases. Germline V gene sequence: CDR1 SGHNT, CDR2 YYREEE (reference sequence). The J segment lost 5 bases and the V segment lost 3 bases, leaving 4 bases of the junction unmatched. This CDR3 is built from 15 residues. The CDR3 DNA reads TGTGCCAGCAGCTCCGGACAGGGCAATAATTCACCCCTCCACTTT. The encoded protein is CASSSGQGNNSPLHF.

This clonotype has more than one count but fewer than ten. The chain combines TRBV7-2 with TRBJ2-7; weak D call: TRBD2 (8 bases). The CDR3 totals 18 residues. V lost 2 bases and J lost 0, with 20 bases in between. The germline gives CDR1 SGHTA, CDR2 FQGNSA. The CDR3 sequence: CASSLLGDSGTSSYEQYF. As DNA, the CDR3 is TGTGCCAGCAGCTTATTAGGGGACAGCGGGACTAGCTCCTACGAGCAGTACTTC.

As to this clonotype: Sequence at one end of the junction differs from germline and may be a read error. The rearrangement links TRBV6-2 or TRBV6-3 to TRBJ2-1, with 11 bases fitting TRBD2. The CDR3 is 16 amino acids. The germline CDR1 and CDR2 sequences are MNHEY and SVGEGT. The CDR3: CASSYSRLAGNNGQFF. The CDR3 DNA follows: TGTGCCAGCAGTTACTCACGACTAGCGGGGAACAATGGGCAGTTCTTC.

The CDR3 here is CASSLIIGGLGNQPQHF. DNA for the CDR3: TGTGCCAGCAGTTTAATCATCGGGGGGCTGGGCAATCAGCCCCAGCATTTT. This chain uses TRBV28 with TRBJ1-5; possible D gene TRBD1, 6 bases. This CDR3 contains 17 residues. Germline CDR1 and CDR2: MDHEN and SYDVKM. Trimming left V 2 bases short and J 2 bases short, with 16 bases between. The full variable domain, completed using reference TRBV28 and TRBJ1-5, is DVKVTQSSRYLVKRTGEKVFLECVQDMDHENMFWYRQDPGLGLRLIYFSYDVKMKEKGDIPEGYSVSREKKERFSLILESASTNQTSMYLCASSLIIGGLGNQPQHFGDGTRLSIL.

The table lists this clonotype with a few counts. J is TRBJ2-1 and V is TRBV29-1, with TRBD2 identical over 8 bases. This CDR3 spans 14 amino acids. The V gene's germline CDR1 is SQVTM and CDR2 ANQGSEA. The J segment lost 9 bases and the V segment lost 4 bases, leaving 11 bases of the junction unmatched. The CDR3 loop reads CSVVTREGLGEQFF. In DNA form, the CDR3 reads TGCAGCGTTGTTACCCGGGAGGGCTTGGGTGAGCAGTTCTTC.

Concerning this clonotype itself: A single base separates this from a much larger clone, so it may be a read error. The V and J genes are TRBV30 and TRBJ1-1, with D perhaps matching TRBD1 (6 bases). Trimming took off 5 bases at V and 1 base at J, with 11 bases between the two ends. CDR1 and CDR2 (germline): GTSNPN, SVGIG (reference sequence). The length of the CDR3 is 13 residues. The CDR3 spells CAWQDRRNTEAFF. CDR3 DNA sequence: TGTGCCTGGCAGGACAGACGGAACACTGAAGCTTTCTTT. Full variable domain (rest looked up from reference TRBV30 and TRBJ1-1): SQTIHQWPATLVQPVGSPLSLECTVEGTSNPNLYWYRQAAGRGLQLLFYSVGIGQISSEVPQNLSASRPQDRQFILSSKKLLLSDSGFYLCAWQDRRNTEAFFGQGTRLTVV.

The chain couples TRBV19 to TRBJ2-1; the match to TRBD2 covers 11 bases. V lost 3 bases, J lost 9 bases, and 7 bases stayed unmatched. The CDR3 is made up of 15 amino acids. The germline gives CDR1 LNHDA, CDR2 SQIVND (reference sequence). CDR3 sequence: CASSILAGGAGEQFF. CDR3 DNA sequence: TGTGCCAGTAGTATTCTAGCGGGAGGAGCGGGTGAGCAGTTCTTC.

In this sample, this clonotype turned up many times. The chain carries TRBV5-1 and TRBJ2-3; D possibly corresponds to TRBD2 (5 bases). The V end was cut by 0 bases, the J end by 0 bases, with 14 bases between. Germline V gene data show CDR1 as SGHRS and CDR2 as YFSETQ. This CDR3 spans 17 amino acids. In DNA, the CDR3 is TGCGCCAGCAGCTTGGCCGGCTTAGCGTCTAGCACAGATACGCAGTATTTT. This gives the protein CASSLAGLASSTDTQYF.

A few counts support this clonotype. The chain uses TRBV7-6 and TRBJ2-1; TRBD2 agrees at 10 bases. Germline trimming cut 5 bases from V and 0 bases from J; bases unmatched to any gene: 10. CDR3 length: 18 residues. Germline V gives CDR1 SGHVS, CDR2 FNYEAQ. CDR3 loop: CASSPKEREGRSYNEQFF. DNA for the CDR3: TGTGCCAGCAGCCCCAAAGAGCGGGAGGGCCGCTCCTACAATGAGCAGTTCTTC.

The table lists this clonotype with many counts. The rearrangement links TRBV27 to TRBJ1-5, with 8 nucleotides matching TRBD1. V gave up 5 bases and J gave up 6 bases; unmatched junction bases: 6. The CDR3 has 14 amino acids. The germline gives CDR1 MNHEY, CDR2 SMNVEV (reference sequence). CDR3 amino acids: CASSQGTGGQPQHF. CDR3 coding DNA: TGTGCCAGCAGTCAAGGGACAGGAGGTCAGCCCCAGCATTTT.

This clonotype was picked up many times. V gene TRBV6-2 or TRBV6-3 combines with J gene TRBJ1-1; a possible D gene is TRBD1 (5 bases). The CDR3 has 16 residues. With 1 base removed from V and 3 bases from J, the gap between germline ends came to 15 bases. Per germline, CDR1 MNHEY and CDR2 SVGEGT. This chain's CDR3 is CASSYFPPTVDTEAFF. The CDR3 bases are TGTGCCAGCAGTTACTTCCCCCCGACAGTTGACACTGAAGCTTTCTTT.

This clonotype has at least ten counts. The rearrangement joins TRBV7-9 to TRBJ1-4, with D uncertain. The CDR3 consists of 17 residues. Trimming removed 5 bases at V and 1 base at J, with 17 bases between. Per the germline V gene, CDR1 is SEHNR and CDR2 is FQNEAQ (reference sequence). Written as DNA, the CDR3 is TGTGCCAGCAGCGCGCCCCAAGGGCGGCGAACTAATGAAAAACTGTTTTTT. Translation gives CASSAPQGRRTNEKLFF.